This T cell receptor beta chain was captured in a study of T-cell memory formation after mild COVID-19. This clonotype was picked up a small number of times. TCRdb analysed the 5' RACE reads with MiXCR anew, one entry per CDR3 protein. This sample yields around 470,000 distinct CDR3 sequences, of which roughly 20% are seen a single time; around 9.2% belongs to the top ten. With 2 bases clipped from V and 2 bases from J, the junction kept 3 bases outside the gene matches. Per germline, CDR1 MNHNS and CDR2 SASEGT. This CDR3 comprises 16 residues. This rearrangement joins TRBV6-1 to TRBJ1-5, with 10 bases identical to TRBD1. Material: PBMCs or a T cell subset sorted from them (not recorded which). This sequence was found in an adult woman who had mild COVID-19 (a few samples of this study predate the infection). Cell type and time point are not known. As DNA, the CDR3 is TGTGCCAGCAGTGAACGTGGGACAGGGGGCAATCAGCCCCAGCATTTT. Its protein product is CASSERGTGGNQPQHF.